The subject of this entry is one T cell receptor (beta chain). Its specificity is unknown. This record belongs to a study of T cell responses to AZD1222 COVID-19 vaccine. TCRdb's copy holds only in-frame clones and misses some; the assay was immunoSEQ multiplex PCR. This table holds about 140,000 clones, 91% found once. Study-wide results and limits: Reportedly, close to half of spike-specific TCRs are directed against unmutated variant regions. A rise in Spike-specific TCR breadth and depth followed two AZD1222 doses.

This TCR derives from an adult who received the MenACWY meningococcal vaccine as a control. Sequencing was performed on peripheral blood, taken 28 days after the second dose of the MenACWY control vaccine.

As DNA, the CDR3 is TGTGCCACCAGTGGGGGACAGGGAAATCAGCCCCAGCATTTT. This gives the protein CATSGGQGNQPQHF. The chain is built from TRBV24-1 and TRBJ1-5; TRBD1 matches at 9 bases. J gave up 4 bases and V 5 bases, and 2 bases lay outside the gene matches. Germline-derived CDR1 and CDR2 are KGHDR and SFDVKD. The CDR3 totals 14 residues.